The entry below gives a single TCR beta chain sequence along with its context. PCR was performed a second time for about 6 to 11 cycles using a sample-barcoded 5' primer and a J-beta primer mix. TCRdb re-analysed the 5' RACE reads in MiXCR, keeping a single row per CDR3 protein. The sample yields 1.5 million to 2 million distinct CDR3 sequences, less than 50% seen once. The data derive from a study of blood T cells in healthy people across ages. Deletions cut 8 bases from V and 2 bases from J, with 13 bases between. The CDR3 is 13 residues long. This TCR came from a woman in her thirties or forties in good health. The sequenced sample consisted of blood. The chain employs TRBV12-3 or TRBV12-4 and TRBJ2-7, with TRBD1 as a possible D gene (6 bases). CDR3 in amino acids: CASSTGSPYEQYF. The CDR3 DNA reads TGTGCCAGCTCGACAGGATCTCCCTACGAGCAGTACTTC.